The 2 T cell receptor beta chains below come from one sample, sequenced in a study of blood T cell repertoires in COVID-19. Sequenced by immunoSEQ multiplex PCR; TCRdb stores in-frame clones only, minus some. The sample carries roughly 43,000 clones, about 88% recorded once. Specimen: PBMCs or T cells enriched from blood (not recorded which). These TCRs come from a woman aged 45-65 years who had recovered from COVID-19.

V is TRBV10-2 and J is TRBJ1-2, with TRBD1 matching 9 bases. The CDR3 contains 14 residues. The junction had 4 bases not matched to a gene; V was cut back by 2 bases and J by 6 bases. Germline assignment: CDR1 WSHSY and CDR2 SAAADI. CDR3 amino acids: CASSETGGWNGYTF. CDR3 nucleotides: TGCGCCAGCAGTGAGACAGGGGGCTGGAATGGCTACACCTTC.

The chain employs TRBV28 and TRBJ1-4, with D perhaps TRBD1 (6 bases). Trimming removed 6 bases from V and 5 bases from J, with 10 bases in between. Germline CDR1 is MDHEN and CDR2 is SYDVKM. The CDR3 has 13 amino acids. The CDR3 sequence: CASSDRLNEKLFF. CDR3 nucleotides: TGTGCCAGCAGCGACAGGTTAAATGAAAAACTGTTTTTT.